These 5 T cell receptor beta chains were sequenced from one sample in a study of blood T cell repertoires in COVID-19. Some clones are missing from TCRdb's copy, which holds only in-frame ones; the method was immunoSEQ multiplex PCR. This sample yields 150,000 to 200,000 clones, of which approximately 88% are seen a single time; approximately 14% belongs to the top ten. Sequenced sample: peripheral blood. Receptor source: a man aged 18 to 30 with active or convalescent COVID-19.

This clone was seen a few times. The CDR3 region has the DNA TGTGCCAGTAGTGAAGAACGGGGACGGGGGGAAAAACTGTTTTTT. Translation gives CASSEERGRGEKLFF. The chain recombines TRBV19 with TRBJ1-4; a possible D gene is TRBD1 (5 bases). V dropped 5 bases and J dropped 8 bases, with 18 bases sitting between them. The CDR3 is 15 residues long. From germline, CDR1 is LNHDA and CDR2 SQIVND (reference sequence). The variable domain in full, with the rest retrieved from reference TRBV19 and TRBJ1-4, is DGGITQSPKYLFRKEGQNVTLSCEQNLNHDAMYWYRQDPGQGLRLIYYSQIVNDFQKGDIAEGYSVSREKKESFPLTVTSAQKNPTAFYLCASSEERGRGEKLFFGSGTQLSVL.

A single count supports this clone. The CDR3 DNA reads TGTGCCAGCAGCTCATTAGCGGGAGGGCTTTTTGAGCAGTTCTTC. This gives the protein CASSSLAGGLFEQFF. The J gene is TRBJ2-1, the V gene TRBV13; 11 nucleotides match TRBD2. V lost 4 bases to trimming and J lost 9 bases; unmatched junction nucleotides: 8. The CDR3 extends over 15 amino acids. CDR1 and CDR2 (germline): PRHDT, FYEKMQ (reference sequence).

The chain recombines TRBV19 with TRBJ1-1, with TRBD1 matching 11 bases. In germline, CDR1 is LNHDA, CDR2 SQIVND (reference sequence). This CDR3 comprises 15 residues. After removal of 6 bases from V and 4 bases from J, the junction contained 7 bases not matched to a gene. DNA for the CDR3: TGTGCCAGTAGCCCGGACAGGGGGCTGATCACTGAAGCTTTCTTT. Translated, it gives CASSPDRGLITEAFF.

This chain uses TRBV6-2 or TRBV6-3 with TRBJ1-2, with a tentative D call TRBD1 (5 bases). V gave up 4 bases and J gave up 7 bases, with 16 bases separating them. The CDR3 runs to 14 residues. Germline V gene sequence: CDR1 MNHEY, CDR2 SVGEGT. CDR3 sequence reads: CASSSRAIQGGYTF. The CDR3 DNA sequence: TGTGCCAGCAGTTCCCGGGCCATCCAGGGTGGCTACACCTTC.

V usage is TRBV18 and J usage is TRBJ2-5; D ambiguous. This CDR3 has 13 amino acids. Trimming stripped 2 bases from V and 3 bases from J, with 7 bases between. Germline V gene data show CDR1 as KGHSH and CDR2 as LQKENI. Here the CDR3 DNA reads TGTGCCAGCTCACCAGGGCAGAAAGAGACCCAGTACTTC. Its protein is CASSPGQKETQYF.